This T cell receptor (beta chain) was sequenced for a study of T cell responses to AZD1222 COVID-19 vaccine. Generated by immunoSEQ multiplex PCR, the TCRdb table keeps only in-frame clones and is missing some. The sample includes about 120,000 clones, approximately 90% seen only once; the top ten take 8.4%. Study-level points and caveats: Following two doses of AZD1222, Spike-specific TCR breadth and depth rose.

The CDR3 contains 13 residues. Trimming left V 1 base short and J 4 bases short, with 7 bases between. CDR1 is SGHVS and CDR2 is FNYEAQ in the germline V gene. This clone was seen more than once but under ten times. Its antigen is unknown. This receptor was obtained from an adult in good health. The rearrangement uses TRBV7-6 and TRBJ1-1; tentatively, D is TRBD1 (5 bases). This sample comprised peripheral blood, obtained on day 0 of AZD1222 vaccination. DNA for the CDR3: TGTGCCAGCAGCTTAGGGGGGGTCACTGAAGCTTTCTTT. Its translation is CASSLGGVTEAFF.